These T cell receptor beta chains were read from a single sample in a study of T-cell reconstitution after alpha-beta-depleted transplantation in children. TCRdb fed the PCR reads into MiXCR, producing one record per CDR3 protein. This table has fewer than 1 million distinct CDR3 sequences, 16% appearing once. Sequences were derived from PBMCs, mostly from graft donor cells, sampled 360 days after TCRalphabeta/CD19-depleted stem cell transplant. Receptors originate from a male patient younger than 18 who had a stem cell transplant for acute lymphoblastic leukemia, so the T cells may come from the graft donor. CDR3s include the opening cysteine and the closing phenylalanine or tryptophan. D genes are given only for firm matches. Size is stated for part of the rows, as once, few or many counts, or as a class when the clone is expanded.

abundance | j_gene | len | v_gene | d_gene | CDR3aa | CDR3nt
few | TRBJ2-7 | 14 | TRBV28 | . | CASSPWTASYEQYF | TGTGCCAGCAGTCCTTGGACAGCTTCCTACGAGCAGTACTTC
. | TRBJ2-7 | 13 | TRBV20-1 | . | CSAMASTSYEQYF | TGCAGTGCTATGGCCTCGACGTCCTACGAGCAGTACTTC
few | TRBJ2-7 | 15 | TRBV2 | . | CASSDNPQGNHEQYF | TGTGCCAGCAGTGATAACCCCCAGGGTAACCACGAGCAGTACTTC
many | TRBJ2-1 | 15 | TRBV3-1 | TRBD2 | CASSQGLAVYNEQFF | TGTGCCAGCAGCCAAGGACTAGCGGTTTACAATGAGCAGTTCTTC
. | TRBJ2-5 | 15 | TRBV6-1 | . | CASRGTGTRGETQYF | TGTGCCAGCCGCGGAACCGGGACCCGCGGAGAGACCCAGTACTTC
few | TRBJ2-5 | 15 | TRBV5-1 | . | CASTRRTSSLETQYF | TGCGCCAGCACCCGCCGGACGTCGTCTCTTGAGACCCAGTACTTC
. | TRBJ1-4 | 14 | TRBV7-6 | . | CASTHTGHNEKLFF | TGTGCCAGCACCCACACAGGCCACAATGAAAAACTGTTTTTT
. | TRBJ1-3 | 15 | TRBV6-5 | . | CASSYPGGRGNTIYF | TGTGCCAGCAGTTACCCGGGGGGACGTGGAAACACCATATATTTT
few | TRBJ2-7 | 13 | TRBV11-2 | . | CASSSALTYEQYF | TGTGCCAGCAGCTCCGCCCTGACCTACGAGCAGTACTTC
few | TRBJ1-1 | 16 | TRBV5-1 | . | CASSGTDPLMNTEAFF | TGCGCCAGCAGCGGGACCGATCCGTTAATGAACACTGAAGCTTTCTTT
few | TRBJ1-1 | 10 | TRBV6-1 | . | CASSEGQAFF | TGTGCCAGCAGTGAGGGCCAAGCTTTCTTT
few | TRBJ2-1 | 15 | TRBV12-3/TRBV12-4 | TRBD2 | CASSLLAGGNNEQFF | TGTGCCAGCAGTTTACTAGCGGGAGGTAACAATGAGCAGTTCTTC
few | TRBJ2-7 | 15 | TRBV9 | . | CASSDGGGSSYEQYF | TGTGCCAGCAGCGATGGAGGAGGGAGCTCCTACGAGCAGTACTTC
. | TRBJ2-3 | 15 | TRBV7-9 | . | CASSKDGRGTDTQYF | TGTGCCAGCAGCAAAGATGGCCGAGGCACAGATACGCAGTATTTT
. | TRBJ1-6 | 14 | TRBV7-3 | . | CASSLRDTHSPLHF | TGTGCCAGCAGCTTAAGGGACACCCATTCACCCCTCCACTTT
. | TRBJ1-3 | 13 | TRBV20-1 | . | CSARVLNRNTIYF | TGCAGTGCTAGAGTGCTTAATAGAAACACCATATATTTT
few | TRBJ2-1 | 20 | TRBV5-1 | . | CASSLARGFGTTTLDNEQFF | TGCGCCAGCAGCTTGGCCCGGGGGTTCGGAACCACGACCCTGGACAATGAGCAGTTCTTC
many | TRBJ2-7 | 13 | TRBV29-1 | TRBD2 | CSVTTSATYEQYF | TGCAGCGTTACGACTAGCGCTACCTACGAGCAGTACTTC
. | TRBJ2-1 | 11 | TRBV11-1 | . | CASSSDGEWFF | TGTGCCAGCAGCTCCGACGGAGAATGGTTCTTC
few | TRBJ2-1 | 13 | TRBV10-3 | TRBD1 | CAISDREDNEQFF | TGTGCCATATCGGACAGGGAGGACAATGAGCAGTTCTTC
few | TRBJ2-1 | 15 | TRBV12-5 | TRBD2 | CASGFTPGLGNEQFF | TGTGCTAGTGGTTTTACTCCGGGACTAGGCAATGAGCAGTTCTTC
. | TRBJ1-5 | 17 | TRBV12-3/TRBV12-4 | TRBD1 | CASSDRTGALSNQPQHF | TGTGCCAGCAGTGACAGGACAGGGGCTTTGAGCAATCAGCCCCAGCATTTT
few | TRBJ2-7 | 11 | TRBV20-1 | . | CSARDKREQYF | TGCAGTGCTAGAGATAAGCGGGAGCAGTACTTC
few | TRBJ2-1 | 13 | TRBV6-5 | . | CASSYGQYNEQFF | TGTGCCAGCAGTTATGGACAGTACAATGAGCAGTTCTTC
few | TRBJ2-5 | 14 | TRBV7-7 | . | CASSNDRLRETQYF | TGTGCCAGCAGTAATGACAGGTTGCGAGAGACCCAGTACTTC
few | TRBJ2-5 | 14 | TRBV6-1 | . | CASSAGPGGETQYF | TGTGCCAGCAGTGCGGGACCCGGAGGGGAGACCCAGTACTTC
. | TRBJ2-1 | 15 | TRBV5-6 | . | CASRFVAQAYNEQFF | TGTGCCAGCAGGTTCGTAGCGCAAGCCTACAATGAGCAGTTCTTC
many | TRBJ1-1 | 15 | TRBV13 | . | CASSALGGEYTEAFF | TGTGCCAGCAGCGCGCTCGGGGGCGAGTACACTGAAGCTTTCTTT
. | TRBJ1-2 | 13 | TRBV6-1 | . | CASSEVTSYGYTF | TGTGCCAGCAGTGAAGTGACAAGCTATGGCTACACCTTC
. | TRBJ1-5 | 13 | TRBV6-4 | . | CASSEGANQPQHF | TGTGCCAGCAGTGAGGGGGCAAATCAGCCCCAGCATTTT
many | TRBJ2-5 | 15 | TRBV4-1 | . | CASSPPGGAWETQYF | TGCGCCAGCAGCCCCCCAGGGGGGGCGTGGGAGACCCAGTACTTC
many | TRBJ1-5 | 13 | TRBV12-3/TRBV12-4 | TRBD1 | CASRRQGNQPQHF | TGTGCCAGCAGGCGACAGGGAAATCAGCCCCAGCATTTT